The 2 T cell receptor beta chains below were found in one sample sequenced in a study of T cell repertoires in cytomegalovirus infection. TCRdb used MiXCR to reprocess the reads, holding one entry per CDR3 protein. The repertoire has 200,000 to 300,000 distinct CDR3 sequences, approximately 8.3% of them found once; the top ten carry about 15%. Sequencing was performed on PBMCs. The receptors come from a human donor in good health (CMV status not recorded). Some clones in this sample may be carry-over from other donors' samples.

This clonotype was seen at least ten times. J is TRBJ1-6 and V is TRBV11-1; TRBD1 aligns across 8 bases. Germline assignment: CDR1 SGHAT and CDR2 FQDESV (reference sequence). This CDR3 has 15 amino acids. V shed 4 bases, J shed 8 bases, and the junction held 7 bases outside the gene matches. As DNA, the CDR3 is TGTGCCAGCAGCTACGACCCGGGACAGGATTCACCCCTCCACTTT. Encoded protein: CASSYDPGQDSPLHF.

A few counts support this clonotype. This chain connects TRBV3-1 to TRBJ2-2; D is unresolved. V was cut by 1 base and J by 1 base, with 4 bases left in between. CDR1 and CDR2 (germline): LGHDT, YNNKEL (reference sequence). The CDR3 runs 14 residues. The CDR3 bases are TGTGCCAGCAGCCAAGGAGGGAACACCGGGGAGCTGTTTTTT. This codes for CASSQGGNTGELFF.